This TCR beta chain was retrieved from a study of tumor and adjacent non-tumor tissue in lung cancer. Study-level background: Stage I to III disease affected approximately 11 men and 5 women aged about 30 to 76. Each sample yielded approximately 4 million productive TCRbeta reads on average.

V trimming: 2 bases; J trimming: 0 bases; junction bases outside the gene matches: 7. There are 16 residues in the CDR3. Germline V CDR1 and CDR2: MNHEY, SVGEGT. Three rounds of nested PCR, following a modified ARM-PCR protocol, produced the TCRbeta library. Each CDR3 protein gets one entry after TCRdb re-called the multiplex PCR reads with MiXCR. Of about 200,000 distinct CDR3 sequences in the sample, 60% to 85% were seen once. The study's findings and limits: In normal lung, the top 100 clones were significantly more dominant than in tumor. Significantly higher TCR diversity was found in tumor than normal lung.

RNA was extracted from bulk tissue without any cell sorting. Ten or more counts support this clonotype. The antigen is not known. This clonotype originated in a man aged 55 to 70 with non-small cell lung cancer. The J gene is TRBJ2-7, the V gene TRBV6-2 or TRBV6-3, with 7 bases identical to TRBD2. The sequenced sample was lung tumor tissue. CDR3 nucleotide sequence: TGTGCCAGCAGTTACCCCCTGGGGACTAACTCCTACGAGCAGTACTTC. Protein sequence: CASSYPLGTNSYEQYF.